Listed below are T cell receptor beta chains from one sample, sequenced in a study of human T cells and chemical hapten exposure. TCRdb reprocessed the RACE reads via MiXCR and lists one record per CDR3 protein. The sample contains some 94,000 distinct CDR3 sequences, over 10% of which appear only once. Material: whole blood, obtained in connection with sensitization to the hapten diphenylcyclopropenone (DPC). The origin of the receptors is a woman between 40 and 55 years old with alopecia areata. Some clones in this sample may be carry-over from other donors' samples. The CDR3 runs from the conserved cysteine through the conserved F or W. A D gene is named only where the DNA matches it firmly. Part of the rows lack a size; the others show once, few, many or a class for expanded clones.

CDR3nt | CDR3aa | v_gene | d_gene | abundance | j_gene | len
TGTGCCAGCAGCTCCCCGGGGGGCAATCAGCATTTT | CASSSPGGNQHF | TRBV3-1 | - | many | TRBJ1-5 | 12
TGTGCCAGCAGCTTAGCGGCAGGGGGCGCAGGATACACCGGGGAGCTGTTTTTT | CASSLAAGGAGYTGELFF | TRBV7-3 | TRBD1 | - | TRBJ2-2 | 18
TGCGCCAGCAGCCAAGAGGCCCTAGCGGGAGGGTCCCACTACAATGAGCAGTTCTTC | CASSQEALAGGSHYNEQFF | TRBV4-3 | TRBD2 | - | TRBJ2-1 | 19
TGTGCCAGCAGCTTGTTCAATGAGCAGTTCTTC | CASSLFNEQFF | TRBV7-2 | - | many | TRBJ2-1 | 11
TGTGCCAGTAGACAGGACCTCAATCAGCCCCAGCATTTT | CASRQDLNQPQHF | TRBV5-5 | - | - | TRBJ1-5 | 13
TGCAGCGCAGTACGGGGATACGAGCAGTACTTC | CSAVRGYEQYF | TRBV29-1 | - | many | TRBJ2-7 | 11
TGTGCCAGCAGCCTTTCCCATACCCAGTACTTC | CASSLSHTQYF | TRBV3-1 | - | few | TRBJ2-5 | 11
TGTGCCAGCAGTCCGACAGGGGTTCAGCCCCAGCATTTT | CASSPTGVQPQHF | TRBV7-2 | TRBD1 | many | TRBJ1-5 | 13
TGTGCCAGCAGTGTCCGAGCGGGACTAAACACCGGGGAGCTGTTTTTT | CASSVRAGLNTGELFF | TRBV2 | TRBD2 | few | TRBJ2-2 | 16
TGTGCCAGCAGTTTGGGGACAGCTCTTCGAGCTTTCTTT | CASSLGTALRAFF | TRBV12-3/TRBV12-4 | TRBD1 | few | TRBJ1-1 | 13
TGTGCCAGCAGCTTAGAGTCTAACACCGGGGAGCTGTTTTTT | CASSLESNTGELFF | TRBV11-2 | - | many | TRBJ2-2 | 14
TGCGCCAGCAGCCAGGCTCACCGGGAGAATCAGCCCCAGCATTTT | CASSQAHRENQPQHF | TRBV4-3 | - | few | TRBJ1-5 | 15
TGCAGTGCTAGACGGGACAGGGCGGCGGGTCAGCCCCAGCATTTT | CSARRDRAAGQPQHF | TRBV20-1 | TRBD1 | few | TRBJ1-5 | 15
TGCGCCAGCGGCACTGGCAGCCTGAACACTGAAGCTTTCTTT | CASGTGSLNTEAFF | TRBV5-1 | - | few | TRBJ1-1 | 14
TGTGCCAGCAGGATGGATATTAACACTGAAGCTTTCTTT | CASRMDINTEAFF | TRBV2 | - | few | TRBJ1-1 | 13
TGTGCCAGCAGTGGCACCGGGACTAGCGAGATCAATGAGCAGTTCTTC | CASSGTGTSEINEQFF | TRBV6-4 | TRBD2 | - | TRBJ2-1 | 16
TGTGCCAGCGGGAGGGCGGGAGATGAGCAGTTCTTC | CASGRAGDEQFF | TRBV12-3/TRBV12-4 | TRBD2 | few | TRBJ2-1 | 12
TGTGCCAGCAGTCGCAGGGGGACTGAAGCTTTCTTT | CASSRRGTEAFF | TRBV7-9 | TRBD1 | many | TRBJ1-1 | 12
TGTGCCAGCAGTTGGGGACAGCCAGATACGCAGTATTTT | CASSWGQPDTQYF | TRBV6-5 | TRBD1 | many | TRBJ2-3 | 13
TGTGCCAGCAGCTTGCAGGGGAACACAGATATGCAGTATTTT | CASSLQGNTDMQYF | TRBV7-2 | - | - | TRBJ2-3 | 14
TGTGCCAGCAGTTACCGACAGGGAAAAAACATTCAGTACTTC | CASSYRQGKNIQYF | TRBV12-3/TRBV12-4 | TRBD1 | few | TRBJ2-4 | 14
TGCGCCAGCAGCTTACTAGCGGGAGGAATGCGCACAGATACGCAGTATTTT | CASSLLAGGMRTDTQYF | TRBV5-1 | TRBD2 | few | TRBJ2-3 | 17
TGTGCCAGTTCCGGACCCGGGACAGCGTCGCGGACCCAGTACTTC | CASSGPGTASRTQYF | TRBV27 | TRBD1 | few | TRBJ2-5 | 15
TGTGCCAGCAGCTTACAGGGGGCTTCCTACGAGCAGTACTTC | CASSLQGASYEQYF | TRBV7-2 | TRBD1 | - | TRBJ2-7 | 14